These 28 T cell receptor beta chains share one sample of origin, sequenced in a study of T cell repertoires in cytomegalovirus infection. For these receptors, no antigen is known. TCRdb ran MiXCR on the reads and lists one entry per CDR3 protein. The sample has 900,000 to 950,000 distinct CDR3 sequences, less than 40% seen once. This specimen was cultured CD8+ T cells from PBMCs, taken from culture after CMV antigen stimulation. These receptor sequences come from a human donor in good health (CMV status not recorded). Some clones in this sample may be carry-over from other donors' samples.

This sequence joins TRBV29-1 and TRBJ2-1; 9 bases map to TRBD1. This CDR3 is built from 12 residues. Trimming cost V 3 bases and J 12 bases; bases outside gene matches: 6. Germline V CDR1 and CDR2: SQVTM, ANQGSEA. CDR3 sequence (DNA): TGCAGCGTTGATATGACAGGGGGAGGGCAGTTCTTC. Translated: CSVDMTGGGQFF.

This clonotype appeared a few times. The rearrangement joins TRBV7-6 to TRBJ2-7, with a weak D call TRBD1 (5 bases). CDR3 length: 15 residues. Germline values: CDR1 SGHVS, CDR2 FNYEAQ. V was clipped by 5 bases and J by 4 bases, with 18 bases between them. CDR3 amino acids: CASSPQGAPGYEQYF. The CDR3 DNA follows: TGTGCCAGCAGCCCTCAGGGCGCTCCTGGATACGAGCAGTACTTC.

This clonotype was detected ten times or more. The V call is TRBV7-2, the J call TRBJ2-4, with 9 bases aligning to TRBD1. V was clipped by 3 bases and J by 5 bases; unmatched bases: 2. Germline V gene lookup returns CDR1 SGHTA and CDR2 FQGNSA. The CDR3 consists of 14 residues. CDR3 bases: TGTGCCAGCAGCTTGACAGGGGGACAAAACATTCAGTACTTC. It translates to CASSLTGGQNIQYF.

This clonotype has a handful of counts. DNA for the CDR3: TGTGCCAGCAGTCCCCGACAGCCCCCTAACTATGGCTACACCTTC. It translates to CASSPRQPPNYGYTF. This chain links TRBV6-5 with TRBJ1-2; D may be TRBD1 (5 bases). CDR1 MNHEY and CDR2 SVGAGI come from the germline V gene. This CDR3 region has 15 residues. Trimming removed 5 bases at V and 0 bases at J, with 13 bases between.

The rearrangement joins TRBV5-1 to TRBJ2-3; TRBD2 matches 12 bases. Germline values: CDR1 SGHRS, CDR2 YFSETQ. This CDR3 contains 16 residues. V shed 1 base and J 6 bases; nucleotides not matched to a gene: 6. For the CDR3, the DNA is TGCGCCAGCAGCTTGAGACTAGCGGGGGCCCTGGATACGCAGTATTTT. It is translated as CASSLRLAGALDTQYF.

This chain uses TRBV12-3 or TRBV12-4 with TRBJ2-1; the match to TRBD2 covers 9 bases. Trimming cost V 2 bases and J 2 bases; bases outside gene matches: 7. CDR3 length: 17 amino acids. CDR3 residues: CASSLTPGLAAYNEQFF. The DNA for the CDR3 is TGTGCCAGCAGTTTAACACCGGGACTAGCAGCCTACAATGAGCAGTTCTTC.

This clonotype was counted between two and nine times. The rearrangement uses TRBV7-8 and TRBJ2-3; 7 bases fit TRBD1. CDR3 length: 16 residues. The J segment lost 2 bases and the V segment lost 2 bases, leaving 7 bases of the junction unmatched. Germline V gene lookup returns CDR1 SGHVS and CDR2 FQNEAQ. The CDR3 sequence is CASSLSEQGYTDTQYF. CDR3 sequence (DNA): TGTGCCAGCAGCTTATCGGAACAGGGGTACACAGATACGCAGTATTTT.

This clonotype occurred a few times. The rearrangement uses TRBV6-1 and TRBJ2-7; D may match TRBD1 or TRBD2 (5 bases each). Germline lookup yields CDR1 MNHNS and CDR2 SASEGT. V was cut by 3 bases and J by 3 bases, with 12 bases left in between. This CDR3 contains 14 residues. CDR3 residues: CASSERDGLYEQYV. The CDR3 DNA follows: TGTGCCAGCAGTGAGAGGGACGGGCTCTACGAGCAGTACGTC.

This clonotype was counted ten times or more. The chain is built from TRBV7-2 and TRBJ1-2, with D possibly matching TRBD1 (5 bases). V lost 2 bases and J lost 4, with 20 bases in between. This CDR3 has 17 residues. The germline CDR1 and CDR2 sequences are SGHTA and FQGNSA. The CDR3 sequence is CASSLSPGPQVVYGYTF. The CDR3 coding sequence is TGTGCCAGCAGCTTAAGTCCGGGACCGCAGGTCGTCTATGGCTACACCTTC.

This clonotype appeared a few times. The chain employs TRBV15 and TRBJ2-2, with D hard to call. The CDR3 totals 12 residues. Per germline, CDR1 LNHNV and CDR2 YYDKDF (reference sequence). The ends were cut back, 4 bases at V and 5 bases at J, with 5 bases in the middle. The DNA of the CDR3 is TGTGCCACCAGCACGATTACCGGGGAGCTGTTTTTT. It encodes CATSTITGELFF.

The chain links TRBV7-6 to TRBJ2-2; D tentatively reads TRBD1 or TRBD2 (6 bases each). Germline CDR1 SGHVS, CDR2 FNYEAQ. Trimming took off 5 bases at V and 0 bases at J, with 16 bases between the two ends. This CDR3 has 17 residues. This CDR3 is CASSHGLGGTNTGELFF. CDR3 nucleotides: TGTGCCAGCAGCCATGGCTTGGGGGGCACGAACACCGGGGAGCTGTTTTTT.

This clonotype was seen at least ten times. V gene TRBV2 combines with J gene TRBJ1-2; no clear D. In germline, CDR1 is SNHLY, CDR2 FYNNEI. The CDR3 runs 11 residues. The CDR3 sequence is CAQSINYGYTF. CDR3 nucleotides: TGTGCACAGTCCATTAACTATGGCTACACCTTC.

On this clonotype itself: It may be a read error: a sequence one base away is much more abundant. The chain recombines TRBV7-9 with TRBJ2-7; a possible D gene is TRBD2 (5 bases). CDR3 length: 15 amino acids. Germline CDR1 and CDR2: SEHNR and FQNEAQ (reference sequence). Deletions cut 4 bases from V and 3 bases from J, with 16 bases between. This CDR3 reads CASSSSEGSFYEQYV. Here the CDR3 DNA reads TGTGCCAGCAGCTCTTCAGAGGGAAGTTTCTACGAGCAGTACGTC.

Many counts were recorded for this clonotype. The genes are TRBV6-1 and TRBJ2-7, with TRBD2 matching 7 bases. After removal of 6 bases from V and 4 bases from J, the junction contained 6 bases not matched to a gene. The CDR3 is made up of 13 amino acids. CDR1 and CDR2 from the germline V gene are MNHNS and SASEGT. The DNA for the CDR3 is TGTGCCAGCAGCCCCCTGGGGGGGTACGAGCAGTACTTC. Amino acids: CASSPLGGYEQYF.

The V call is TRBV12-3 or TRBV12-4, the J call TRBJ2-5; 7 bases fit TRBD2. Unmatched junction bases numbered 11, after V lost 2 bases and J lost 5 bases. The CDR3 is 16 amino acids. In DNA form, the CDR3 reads TGTGCCAGCAGTTTATGGGCGGGGGTCGGTCCGGAGACCCAGTACTTC. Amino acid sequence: CASSLWAGVGPETQYF.

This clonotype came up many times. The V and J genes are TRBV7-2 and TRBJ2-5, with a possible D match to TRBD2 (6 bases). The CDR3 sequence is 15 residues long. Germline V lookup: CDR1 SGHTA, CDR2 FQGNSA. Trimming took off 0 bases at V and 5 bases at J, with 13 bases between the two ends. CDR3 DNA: TGTGCCAGCAGCTTAGCTTCGGGACTTAAGGAGACCCAGTACTTC. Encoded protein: CASSLASGLKETQYF.

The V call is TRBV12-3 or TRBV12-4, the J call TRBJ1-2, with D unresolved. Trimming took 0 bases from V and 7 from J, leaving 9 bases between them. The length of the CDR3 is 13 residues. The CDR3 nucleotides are TGTGCCAGCAGTTTAGCGCTCCAGGCTGGCTACACCTTC. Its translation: CASSLALQAGYTF.

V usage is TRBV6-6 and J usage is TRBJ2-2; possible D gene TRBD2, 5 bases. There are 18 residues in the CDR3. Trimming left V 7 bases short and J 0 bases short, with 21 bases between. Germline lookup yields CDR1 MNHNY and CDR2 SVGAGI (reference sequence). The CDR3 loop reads CASKNERRSDANTGELFF. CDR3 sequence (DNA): TGTGCCAGCAAGAATGAGAGGAGGAGCGACGCGAACACCGGGGAGCTGTTTTTT.

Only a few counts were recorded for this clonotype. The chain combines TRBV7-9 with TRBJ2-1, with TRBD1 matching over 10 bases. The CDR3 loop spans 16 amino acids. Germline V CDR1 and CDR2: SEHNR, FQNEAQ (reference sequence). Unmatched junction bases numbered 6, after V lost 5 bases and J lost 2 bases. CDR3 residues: CASSGPGQGTYNEQFF. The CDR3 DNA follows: TGTGCCAGCAGCGGACCGGGACAGGGGACCTACAATGAGCAGTTCTTC.

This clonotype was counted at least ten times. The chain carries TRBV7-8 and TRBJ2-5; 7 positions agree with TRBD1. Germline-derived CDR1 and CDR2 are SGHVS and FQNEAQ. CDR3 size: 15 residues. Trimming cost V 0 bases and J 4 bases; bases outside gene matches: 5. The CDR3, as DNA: TGTGCCAGCAGCTTAGCGAACAGGGGTAGAGAGACCCAGTACTTC. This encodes CASSLANRGRETQYF.

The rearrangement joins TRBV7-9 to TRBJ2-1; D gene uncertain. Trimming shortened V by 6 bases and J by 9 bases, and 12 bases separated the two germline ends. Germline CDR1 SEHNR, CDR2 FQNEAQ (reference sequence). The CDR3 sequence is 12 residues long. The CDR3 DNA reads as TGTGCCAGCAGGAGTCTCGAGGTTGAGCAGTTCTTC. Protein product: CASRSLEVEQFF.

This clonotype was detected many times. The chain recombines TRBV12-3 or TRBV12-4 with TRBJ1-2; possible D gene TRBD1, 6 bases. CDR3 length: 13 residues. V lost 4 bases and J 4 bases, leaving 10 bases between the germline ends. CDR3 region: CASSSNRVYGYTF. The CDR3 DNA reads TGTGCCAGCAGTTCAAACAGGGTCTATGGCTACACCTTC.

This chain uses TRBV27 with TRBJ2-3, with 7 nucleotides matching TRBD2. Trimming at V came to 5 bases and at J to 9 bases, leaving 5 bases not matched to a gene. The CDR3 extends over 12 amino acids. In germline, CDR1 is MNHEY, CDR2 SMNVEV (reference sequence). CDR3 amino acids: CASSNSGRTQYF. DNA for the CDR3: TGTGCCAGCAGTAATAGCGGGCGGACGCAGTATTTT.

CDR3 DNA sequence: TGCAGCGTTGATCGGGGTGGGGGTGAGCAGTTCTTC. This sequence encodes CSVDRGGGEQFF. The chain combines TRBV29-1 with TRBJ2-1; D is possibly TRBD1 or TRBD2 (5 bases each). Germline V gene data show CDR1 as SQVTM and CDR2 as ANQGSEA. The CDR3 spans 12 residues. Trimming removed 3 bases from V and 9 bases from J, with 12 bases in between.

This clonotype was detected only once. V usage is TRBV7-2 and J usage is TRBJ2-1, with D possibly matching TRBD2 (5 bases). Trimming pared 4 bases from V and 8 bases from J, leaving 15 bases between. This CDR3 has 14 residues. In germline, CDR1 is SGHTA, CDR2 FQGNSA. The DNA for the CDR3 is TGTGCCAGCAGCTCAGAGGCTCTAGCCTATGAGCAGTTCTTC. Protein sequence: CASSSEALAYEQFF.

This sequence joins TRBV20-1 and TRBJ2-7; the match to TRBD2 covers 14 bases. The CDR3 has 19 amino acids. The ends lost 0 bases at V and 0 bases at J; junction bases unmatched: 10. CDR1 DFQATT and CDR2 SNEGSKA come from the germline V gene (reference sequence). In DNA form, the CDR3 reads TGCAGTGCTAGAGACCCAGGACTAGCGGGGGGAACGAGCTCCTACGAGCAGTACGTC. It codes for CSARDPGLAGGTSSYEQYV.

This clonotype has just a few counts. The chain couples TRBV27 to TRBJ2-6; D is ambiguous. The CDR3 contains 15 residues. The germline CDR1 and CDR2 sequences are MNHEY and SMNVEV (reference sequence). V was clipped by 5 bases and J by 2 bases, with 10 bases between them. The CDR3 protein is CASSQREAGANVLTF. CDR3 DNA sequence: TGTGCCAGCAGTCAAAGGGAAGCTGGGGCCAACGTCCTGACTTTC.

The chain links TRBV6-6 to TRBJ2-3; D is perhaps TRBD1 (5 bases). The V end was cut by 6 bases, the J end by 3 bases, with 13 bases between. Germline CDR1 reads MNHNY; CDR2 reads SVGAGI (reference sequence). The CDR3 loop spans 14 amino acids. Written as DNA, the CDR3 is TGTGCCAGCAGCCAGGGTGATCGAACAGATACGCAGTATTTT. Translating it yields CASSQGDRTDTQYF.